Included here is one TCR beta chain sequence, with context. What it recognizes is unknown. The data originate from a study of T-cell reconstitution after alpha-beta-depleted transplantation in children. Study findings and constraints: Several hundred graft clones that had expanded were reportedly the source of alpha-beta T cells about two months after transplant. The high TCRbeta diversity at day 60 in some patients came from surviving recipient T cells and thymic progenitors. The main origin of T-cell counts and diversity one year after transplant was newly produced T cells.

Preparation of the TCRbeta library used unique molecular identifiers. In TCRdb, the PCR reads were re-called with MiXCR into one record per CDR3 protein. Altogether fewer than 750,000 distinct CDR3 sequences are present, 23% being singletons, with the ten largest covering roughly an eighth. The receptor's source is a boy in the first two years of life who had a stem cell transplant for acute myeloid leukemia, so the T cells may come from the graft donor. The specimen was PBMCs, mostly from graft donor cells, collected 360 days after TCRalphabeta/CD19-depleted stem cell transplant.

The CDR3 region is CASSLSATGQGGEQYF. The DNA of the CDR3 is TGTGCCAGCAGCTTAAGTGCGACGGGACAGGGCGGCGAGCAGTACTTC. The chain links TRBV7-9 to TRBJ2-7; 9 bases fit TRBD1. Looked up from germline, CDR1 is SEHNR and CDR2 is FQNEAQ (reference sequence). This CDR3 region has 16 residues. Trimming removed 2 bases from V and 6 bases from J; junction bases left unmatched: 11.